The T cell receptor (beta chain) described here comes from a study of blood T cells in healthy people across ages. A note on this clonotype: Its specificity is not known.

Study outcomes and limitations: Measured against age, TCR beta diversity per million T cells decreased in a roughly linear manner.

A J-beta primer mix and a sample-barcoded 5' primer were used in a second PCR of roughly 6 to 12 cycles. TCRdb fed the 5' RACE reads into MiXCR, producing one record per CDR3 protein. In the table there are fewer than 1,200,000 distinct CDR3 sequences, approximately 25% of which are singletons. Germline-derived CDR1 and CDR2 are SGHDN and FVKESK. The ends were cut back, 0 bases at V and 8 bases at J, with 10 bases in the middle. The CDR3 consists of 14 residues. These sequences were also reported in another study, on T cells of mothers and their children. That report notes: Thymic selection, a shaping force on TCR recombination output, acts similarly in related and unrelated pairs.

The gene calls are TRBV14 and TRBJ2-2; TRBD2 is a possible D gene (5 bases). The sequenced sample consisted of blood. This clonotype was obtained from a girl aged 2 to 9 in good health. CDR3 bases: TGTGCCAGCAGCCAAGATCTTAGCGTGGGGGAGCTGTTTTTT. Its protein is CASSQDLSVGELFF.